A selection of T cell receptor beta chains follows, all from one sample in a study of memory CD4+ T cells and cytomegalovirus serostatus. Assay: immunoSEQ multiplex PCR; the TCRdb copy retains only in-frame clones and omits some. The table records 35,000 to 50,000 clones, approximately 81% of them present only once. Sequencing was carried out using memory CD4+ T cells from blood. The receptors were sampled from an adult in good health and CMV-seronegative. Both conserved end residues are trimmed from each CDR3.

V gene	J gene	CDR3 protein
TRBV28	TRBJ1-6	ASSLRTVVSPLH
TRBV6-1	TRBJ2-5	ASSETAGGLETQY
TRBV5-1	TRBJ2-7	ASSPGQGTHEQY
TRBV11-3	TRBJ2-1	ASSNVAGDRNEQF
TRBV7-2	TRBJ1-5	ASSYRAAQPQH
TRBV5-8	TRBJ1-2	ASSVSGTGVLGYT
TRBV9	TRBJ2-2	ASRGDRYTGELF
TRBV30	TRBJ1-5	AWSLSWTGGNQPQH
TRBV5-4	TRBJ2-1	ASSLEVEGEQF
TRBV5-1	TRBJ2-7	ASSLAETYEQY
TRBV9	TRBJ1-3	ASSASGNTIY
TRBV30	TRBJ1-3	AWTLGGKGNTIY
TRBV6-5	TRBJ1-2	ASSLTISNYGYT
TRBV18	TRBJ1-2	ASAPITDYGYT
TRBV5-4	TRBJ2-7	ASSWGLAGATSYEQY
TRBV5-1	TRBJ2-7	ASRGTSGNEQY
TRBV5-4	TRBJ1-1	ASSLAGGNGAF
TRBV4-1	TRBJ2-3	ASSQGSGPSTDTQY
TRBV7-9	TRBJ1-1	ASSLGQGAIDTEAF
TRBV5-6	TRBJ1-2	ASSLRAGGGYGYT
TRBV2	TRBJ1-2	ASSPRRGFYGYT
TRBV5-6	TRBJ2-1	ASSRTGTSGRGTYNEQF
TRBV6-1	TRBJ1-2	ASSKGTAYGYT
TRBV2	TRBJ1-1	AGGQGARGNTEAF
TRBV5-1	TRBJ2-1	ASSLRLASGSSYNEQF
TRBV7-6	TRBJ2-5	ASSDFRVETQY
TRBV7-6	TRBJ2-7	ASSRTGTSGYEQY
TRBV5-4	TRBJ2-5	ASSLVGETQY
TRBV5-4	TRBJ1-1	ASSEGAGRDTEAF
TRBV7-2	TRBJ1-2	ASSRTGGNDYGYT
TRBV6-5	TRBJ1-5	ASSSSRVGNQPQH
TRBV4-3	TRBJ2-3	ASSVGGRSDTQY
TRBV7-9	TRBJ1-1	AGKTRDTEAF
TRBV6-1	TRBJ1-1	ASSDRFVGFNTEAF
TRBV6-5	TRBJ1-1	ASSYKGETEAF
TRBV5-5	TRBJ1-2	ASSGAQSYGYT
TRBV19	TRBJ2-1	ASSIEGESSYNEQF
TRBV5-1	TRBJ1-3	ASSPTGGKVGNTIY
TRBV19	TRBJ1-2	ASSPPGANYGYT
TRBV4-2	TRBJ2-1	ASSQDRGEQF
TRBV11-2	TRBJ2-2	ASSLDMNTGELF
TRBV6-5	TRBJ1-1	ASTLARDTSAAF
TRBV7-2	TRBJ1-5	ASSSTQGSNQPQH
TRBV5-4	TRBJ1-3	ASSPGSPSGNTIY
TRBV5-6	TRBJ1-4	ASSFGATNEKLF
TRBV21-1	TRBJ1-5	ASSKGAGQAPNQPQH
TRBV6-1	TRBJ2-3	ASSEVSHPTDTQY
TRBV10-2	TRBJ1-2	ASSLQGADGYT
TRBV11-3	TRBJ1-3	ASSLEGLSGNTIY
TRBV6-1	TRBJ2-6	ASSPRERGANVLT
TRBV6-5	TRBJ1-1	ASSSGGQSLGAF
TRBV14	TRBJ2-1	ASSQTPDFSSYNEQF
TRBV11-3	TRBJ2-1	ASSPRSATNYNEQF
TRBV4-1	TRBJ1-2	ASSQDFQVRHGYT
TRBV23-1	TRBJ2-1	ASSQHDSYNEQF
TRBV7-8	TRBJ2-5	ASSLTGLAD
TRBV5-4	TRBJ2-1	ASRPVAGGPSDEQF
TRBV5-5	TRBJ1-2	ASSLEPGQGARDGYT
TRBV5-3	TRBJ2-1	ARSRANEQF